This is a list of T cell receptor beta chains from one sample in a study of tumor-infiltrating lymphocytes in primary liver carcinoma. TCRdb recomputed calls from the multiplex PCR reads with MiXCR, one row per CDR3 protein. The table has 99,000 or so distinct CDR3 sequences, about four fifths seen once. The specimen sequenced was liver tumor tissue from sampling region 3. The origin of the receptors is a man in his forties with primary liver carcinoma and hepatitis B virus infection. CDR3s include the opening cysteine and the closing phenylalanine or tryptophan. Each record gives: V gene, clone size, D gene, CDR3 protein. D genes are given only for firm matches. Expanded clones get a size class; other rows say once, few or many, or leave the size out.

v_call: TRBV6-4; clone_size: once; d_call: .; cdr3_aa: CACSDSQIGSTDTQYF
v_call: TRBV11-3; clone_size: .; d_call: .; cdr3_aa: CASSLGGGPSSGEQYF
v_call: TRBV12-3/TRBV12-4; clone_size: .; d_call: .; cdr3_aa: CASGQGAGYNEQFF
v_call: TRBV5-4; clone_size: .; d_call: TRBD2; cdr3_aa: CPSSQGTSGNIEQFF
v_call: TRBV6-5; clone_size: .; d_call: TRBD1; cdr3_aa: CTSRKGQGFGLNTGELFF
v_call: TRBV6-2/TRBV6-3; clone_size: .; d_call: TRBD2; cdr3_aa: CTSSGTYRTDTQYF
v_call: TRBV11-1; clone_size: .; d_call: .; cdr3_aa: CVSTFWDTGELFF
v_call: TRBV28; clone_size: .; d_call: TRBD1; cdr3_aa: CASRSPGQGRNGYTF
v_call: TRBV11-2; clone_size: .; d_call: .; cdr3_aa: CASSLESGGGYEHSF
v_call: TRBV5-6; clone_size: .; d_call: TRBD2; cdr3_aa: CASSRTSVRTGELFF
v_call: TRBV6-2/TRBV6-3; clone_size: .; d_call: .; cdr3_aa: CASRRGGMNIEAFF
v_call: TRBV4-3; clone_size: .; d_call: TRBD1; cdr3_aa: CASRRQGGTDTQYF
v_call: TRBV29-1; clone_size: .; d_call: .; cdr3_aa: CSAAPLLYNEQFF
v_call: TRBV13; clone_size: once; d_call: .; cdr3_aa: CVSSLDQGSYNEQFF